A single sample is the source of the 32 T cell receptor beta chains below, sequenced in a study of T cells in tuberculosis. Thawed, overnight-rested PBMC were stained with GMM-loaded CD1B tetramer, viability dye and anti-CD3, then sorted. C32 glucose monomycolate from Rhodococcus equi was loaded onto the CD1B tetramers. Clones were sequenced by immunoSEQ multiplex PCR, and TCRdb holds only the in-frame ones, with some missing. The sample carries 50,000 to 65,000 clones, approximately 86% recorded once. Sequencing was performed on CD1b-GMM tetramer-negative cells sorted from PBMCs. The receptors derive from an adult woman with latent tuberculosis.

This clone was observed a single time. The chain combines TRBV9 with TRBJ2-3, with TRBD2 matching 9 bases. V shed 0 bases, J shed 8 bases, and the junction held 4 bases outside the gene matches. This CDR3 is 14 amino acids long. Germline V gene lookup returns CDR1 SGDLS and CDR2 YYNGEE. The DNA for the CDR3 is TGTGCCAGCAGCGTAGTAGCGGGGGAGGGTACGCAGTATTTT. Translated, it gives CASSVVAGEGTQYF. The whole variable domain, remainder taken from reference TRBV9 and TRBJ2-3, is DSGVTQTPKHLITATGQRVTLRCSPRSGDLSVYWYQQSLDQGLQFLIQYYNGEERAKGNILERFSAQQFPDLHSELNLSSLELGDSALYFCASSVVAGEGTQYFGPGTRLTVL.

The chain uses TRBV7-2 and TRBJ1-3; tentatively, D is TRBD1 (5 bases). Looked up from germline, CDR1 is SGHTA and CDR2 is FQGNSA. The CDR3 is made up of 14 amino acids. Trimming removed 3 bases at V and 9 bases at J, with 15 bases between. The CDR3 here is CASSFGGSSGTIYF. The CDR3 coding sequence is TGTGCCAGCAGCTTCGGGGGGAGTTCGGGCACCATATATTTT.

CDR3 DNA: TGCGCCAGCAGCTTGGCGCAGGGAGGAGGCTACACCTTC. It encodes CASSLAQGGGYTF. The J gene is TRBJ1-2, the V gene TRBV5-1; D possibly corresponds to TRBD1 (5 bases). This CDR3 has 13 amino acids. From germline, CDR1 is SGHRS and CDR2 YFSETQ. Trimming removed 0 bases at V and 8 bases at J, with 11 bases between.

The V gene is TRBV30, the J gene TRBJ1-4, with 7 nucleotides matching TRBD1. The germline CDR1 and CDR2 sequences are GTSNPN and SVGIG (reference sequence). The CDR3 is 15 amino acids. With V trimmed by 5 bases and J by 4 bases, 10 bases remained unmatched. CDR3 bases: TGTGCCTGGGCGCGGGGGGACAGCCTTAATGAAAAACTGTTTTTT. Translated, it gives CAWARGDSLNEKLFF.

The V gene is TRBV5-6, the J gene TRBJ2-5; D is possibly TRBD1 (6 bases). Looked up from germline, CDR1 is SGHDT and CDR2 is YYEEEE. The CDR3 sequence is 16 residues long. V dropped 4 bases and J dropped 5 bases, with 21 bases sitting between them. Here the CDR3 reads CASSSFPGTNFETQYF. CDR3 in DNA: TGTGCCAGCAGCAGCTTTCCCGGGACAAATTTTGAGACCCAGTACTTC.

This clone has just one count. The chain recombines TRBV20-1 with TRBJ2-1; D unclear. The CDR3 runs to 11 residues. Germline V gene lookup returns CDR1 DFQATT and CDR2 SNEGSKA (reference sequence). V gave up 6 bases and J gave up 4 bases, with 7 bases separating them. The chain's CDR3 is CSASEYNEQFF. The CDR3 DNA follows: TGCAGTGCCTCGGAGTACAATGAGCAGTTCTTC.

The chain employs TRBV4-2 and TRBJ2-3; 11 bases are shared with TRBD2. Germline lookup yields CDR1 LGHNA and CDR2 YNFKEQ. V lost 2 bases, J lost 2 bases, and 6 bases stayed unmatched. The CDR3 is made up of 17 amino acids. In DNA form, the CDR3 reads TGTGCCAGCAGCCAAAGGCTAGCGGGAGGACCCACAGATACGCAGTATTTT. It translates to CASSQRLAGGPTDTQYF.

This clone was seen a few times. The rearrangement links TRBV11-2 to TRBJ2-1, with a possible D match to TRBD1 (5 bases). Germline-derived CDR1 and CDR2 are SGHAT and FQNNGV. V was cut by 2 bases and J by 4 bases, with 9 bases left in between. This CDR3 contains 14 residues. CDR3: CASSLHRNYNEQFF. CDR3 sequence (DNA): TGTGCCAGCAGCTTACACAGGAATTACAATGAGCAGTTCTTC. The full variable domain, rest sourced from reference TRBV11-2 and TRBJ2-1, is EAGVAQSPRYKIIEKRQSVAFWCNPISGHATLYWYQQILGQGPKLLIQFQNNGVVDDSQLPKDRFSAERLKGVDSTLKIQPAKLEDSAVYLCASSLHRNYNEQFFGPGTRLTVL.

The CDR3 DNA is TGCGCCAGCAGTGACGGGGACACAGATACGCAGTATTTT. It specifies CASSDGDTDTQYF. This chain uses TRBV10-1 with TRBJ2-3; perhaps TRBD2 as D (5 bases). Between the trimmed V and J ends, which lost 3 bases and 2 bases, there was a span of 6 bases. There are 13 residues in the CDR3. Germline V lookup: CDR1 WNHNN, CDR2 SYGVQD (reference sequence).

V is TRBV7-9 and J is TRBJ1-1; D possibly corresponds to TRBD1 (6 bases). With 5 bases removed from V and 1 base from J, the gap between germline ends came to 14 bases. The CDR3 covers 15 residues. Germline CDR1 SEHNR, CDR2 FQNEAQ (reference sequence). DNA of the CDR3: TGTGCCAGCAGCGAAAAGGACAGAAGGAACACTGAAGCTTTCTTT. Translating gives CASSEKDRRNTEAFF.

This clone was detected only a few times. In DNA form, the CDR3 reads TGTGCCAGCAGTAAAAACAGCCTCAGAAATGAAAAACTGTTTTTT. Its translation: CASSKNSLRNEKLFF. The J gene is TRBJ1-4, the V gene TRBV28, with D unresolved. The CDR3 extends over 15 amino acids. Germline V gene lookup returns CDR1 MDHEN and CDR2 SYDVKM. V gave up 5 bases and J gave up 5 bases, with 15 bases separating them.

The rearrangement joins TRBV18 to TRBJ1-1; D not resolved. CDR3 length equals 14 residues. Germline V lookup: CDR1 KGHSH, CDR2 LQKENI. The V end was cut by 0 bases, the J end by 0 bases, with 5 bases between. DNA of the CDR3: TGTGCCAGCTCACCACCGACTTTGAACACTGAAGCTTTCTTT. Translated, it gives CASSPPTLNTEAFF. The variable domain in full, completed from reference TRBV18 and TRBJ1-1, reads NAGVMQNPRHLVRRRGQEARLRCSPMKGHSHVYWYRQLPEEGLKFMVYLQKENIIDESGMPKERFSAEFPKEGPSILRIQQVVRGDSAAYFCASSPPTLNTEAFFGQGTRLTVV.

The chain combines TRBV28 with TRBJ2-7; a possible D gene is TRBD1 (7 bases). The CDR3 loop spans 14 amino acids. Per germline, CDR1 MDHEN and CDR2 SYDVKM. V was clipped by 8 bases and J by 4 bases, with 18 bases between them. The CDR3 spells CASGLQGTRYEQYF. Here the CDR3 DNA reads TGTGCCAGCGGCTTACAGGGGACTCGTTACGAGCAGTACTTC.

This clone was seen more than once but under ten times. The chain links TRBV7-8 to TRBJ2-3, with 10 positions matching TRBD2. This CDR3 is built from 17 residues. With V trimmed by 2 bases and J by 0 bases, 5 bases remained unmatched. Per germline, CDR1 SGHVS and CDR2 FQNEAQ. This chain's CDR3 is CASSLHPSGGSTDTQYF. Written as DNA, the CDR3 is TGTGCCAGCAGCTTACATCCTAGCGGGGGTAGCACAGATACGCAGTATTTT.

This clone was seen once. The chain links TRBV9 to TRBJ2-2; the match to TRBD1 covers 8 bases. J gave up 5 bases and V 0 bases, and 3 bases lay outside the gene matches. This CDR3 comprises 15 residues. The germline CDR1 and CDR2 sequences are SGDLS and YYNGEE. The chain's CDR3 is CASSVDTGGTGELFF. CDR3 DNA: TGTGCCAGCAGCGTAGATACAGGGGGTACCGGGGAGCTGTTTTTT.

The chain joins TRBV10-3 to TRBJ1-2; the match to TRBD1 covers 8 bases. The CDR3 has 14 amino acids. Germline values: CDR1 ENHRY, CDR2 SYGVKD. Losses at the gene ends were 6 bases for V and 5 bases for J; bases not matched to a gene: 8. The CDR3 protein is CAIRPDRVEYGYTF. The CDR3 DNA sequence: TGTGCCATCAGGCCGGACAGGGTGGAATATGGCTACACCTTC.

This rearrangement joins TRBV18 to TRBJ2-7; the D gene is possibly TRBD1 (6 bases). This CDR3 contains 14 residues. V lost 4 bases and J 0 bases, leaving 10 bases between the germline ends. CDR1 KGHSH and CDR2 LQKENI come from the germline V gene. The CDR3 DNA reads TGTGCCAGCTCACTCGACAGGAGCTCCTACGAGCAGTACTTC. Amino acid sequence: CASSLDRSSYEQYF.

This chain joins TRBV15 and TRBJ1-4, with 9 positions matching TRBD1. CDR1 and CDR2 (germline): LNHNV, YYDKDF (reference sequence). The CDR3 is 15 amino acids. V was clipped by 0 bases and J by 6 bases; unmatched bases: 2. The CDR3 sequence: CATSRDRTGDEKLFF. CDR3 coding DNA: TGTGCCACCAGCAGAGATCGGACAGGGGATGAAAAACTGTTTTTT.

The rearrangement links TRBV4-3 to TRBJ2-7; 7 nucleotides match TRBD1. The V and J ends lost 1 base and 1 base, in that order; junction bases with no gene match: 10. In germline, CDR1 is LGHNA, CDR2 YSLEER. The CDR3 has 17 amino acids. This chain's CDR3 is CASSQATGFMGSYEQYF. In nucleotides, the CDR3 is TGCGCCAGCAGCCAAGCGACAGGGTTTATGGGGTCCTACGAGCAGTACTTC.

The chain joins TRBV5-1 to TRBJ2-7, with 8 bases aligning to TRBD1. The V gene end was trimmed by 4 bases and the J gene end by 6 bases; junction bases not matched to a gene: 12. Germline loops: CDR1 SGHRS, CDR2 YFSETQ. The CDR3 covers 15 residues. Here the CDR3 DNA reads TGCGCCAGCAGCGGTTCGACAGGGGCTTCTGGCGAGCAGTACTTC. Its protein is CASSGSTGASGEQYF.

This chain uses TRBV5-4 with TRBJ2-3; the match to TRBD2 covers 8 bases. The ends lost 0 bases at V and 3 bases at J; junction bases unmatched: 9. The V gene's germline CDR1 is SGHNT and CDR2 YYREEE (reference sequence). This CDR3 has 17 residues. CDR3 DNA: TGTGCCAGCAGCTTGGCGGTAGCGGGACTTACTACAGATACGCAGTATTTT. Translated: CASSLAVAGLTTDTQYF.

The chain joins TRBV18 to TRBJ2-3; D unresolved. V was cut by 3 bases and J by 2 bases, with 12 bases left in between. This CDR3 comprises 15 residues. In germline, CDR1 is KGHSH, CDR2 LQKENI. CDR3 in DNA: TGTGCCAGCTCACCTGCCAATAGTATCACAGATACGCAGTATTTT. Protein: CASSPANSITDTQYF.

V and J are TRBV28 and TRBJ2-2; perhaps TRBD1 as D (6 bases). The CDR3 length is 14 residues. Trimming took 4 bases from V and 4 from J, leaving 10 bases between them. Germline V lookup: CDR1 MDHEN, CDR2 SYDVKM. The CDR3, as DNA: TGTGCCAGCAGTTCAACAGGGACCACCGGGGAGCTGTTTTTT. This codes for CASSSTGTTGELFF.

A few counts support this clone. The V and J genes are TRBV10-3 and TRBJ2-6; 7 positions match TRBD2. The germline V gene encodes CDR1 ENHRY and CDR2 SYGVKD. The CDR3 runs 16 residues. Germline trimming cut 2 bases from V and 11 bases from J; bases unmatched to any gene: 12. The CDR3 DNA is TGTGCCATCAGTGAGGCGATGACTAGCCCGGTCGACGTCCTGACTTTC. It translates to CAISEAMTSPVDVLTF.

The rearrangement joins TRBV2 to TRBJ2-1; TRBD2 agrees at 11 bases. The germline V gene has CDR1 SNHLY and CDR2 FYNNEI. The CDR3 runs 14 residues. V lost 10 bases to trimming and J lost 4 bases; unmatched junction nucleotides: 6. The CDR3, as DNA: TGTGCCACCTCCGGGACTAGCGGTTACAATGAGCAGTTCTTC. This translates into CATSGTSGYNEQFF.

The rearrangement links TRBV7-3 to TRBJ2-1; 9 bases match TRBD2. The V segment lost 5 bases and the J segment 6 bases; nucleotides outside the gene matches: 5. The germline gives CDR1 SGHTA, CDR2 FQGTGA. The CDR3 contains 14 residues. Here the CDR3 DNA reads TGTGCCAGCAGCCCAGAGCGGGGGGTCAATGAGCAGTTCTTC. It yields the protein CASSPERGVNEQFF.

DNA of the CDR3: TGTGCCAGCAGTCGGGACAGCTTATACGAAAAACTGTTTTTT. This encodes CASSRDSLYEKLFF. J is TRBJ1-4 and V is TRBV6-5, with 7 bases lining up with TRBD1. Germline lookup yields CDR1 MNHEY and CDR2 SVGAGI. The CDR3 covers 14 residues. V shed 5 bases, J shed 8 bases, and the junction held 8 bases outside the gene matches.

This chain uses TRBV9 with TRBJ2-2; 9 bases align to TRBD2. V shed 3 bases and J 4 bases; nucleotides not matched to a gene: 4. Germline-derived CDR1 and CDR2 are SGDLS and YYNGEE. The CDR3 runs 15 residues. CDR3 region: CASSDLAGPTGELFF. The CDR3 bases are TGTGCCAGCAGCGACCTAGCGGGGCCCACCGGGGAGCTGTTTTTT.

The J gene is TRBJ2-1, the V gene TRBV6-4; 9 nucleotides align to TRBD2. There are 15 residues in the CDR3. V lost 0 bases, J lost 5 bases, and 2 bases stayed unmatched. Germline lookup yields CDR1 MRHNA and CDR2 SNTAGT. In DNA form, the CDR3 reads TGTGCCAGCAGTGACTCTAGCGGGGGTCACAATGAGCAGTTCTTC. The encoded protein is CASSDSSGGHNEQFF.

This chain joins TRBV7-3 and TRBJ2-3; 11 bases agree with TRBD2. The germline CDR1 and CDR2 sequences are SGHTA and FQGTGA. The V gene end was trimmed by 11 bases and the J gene end by 8 bases; junction bases not matched to a gene: 18. CDR3 size: 16 residues. The CDR3 nucleotides are TGTGCCCGCTCATTAAGGCTAGCGGGAGGAAGGGTTACGCAGTATTTT. Protein sequence: CARSLRLAGGRVTQYF. The whole variable domain, remainder taken from reference TRBV7-3 and TRBJ2-3, is GAGVSQTPSNKVTEKGKYVELRCDPISGHTALYWYRQSLGQGPEFLIYFQGTGAADDSGLPNDRFFAVRPEGSVSTLKIQRTERGDSAVYLCARSLRLAGGRVTQYFGPGTRLTVL.

The chain employs TRBV9 and TRBJ2-5; 8 bases are a match to TRBD2. V shed 0 bases, J shed 2 bases, and the junction held 12 bases outside the gene matches. This CDR3 spans 18 amino acids. Germline V gene lookup returns CDR1 SGDLS and CDR2 YYNGEE. The chain's CDR3 is CASSVGGSGVVGQETQYF. The CDR3 DNA reads as TGTGCCAGCAGCGTAGGGGGTAGCGGGGTAGTGGGTCAAGAGACCCAGTACTTC.

The chain carries TRBV30 and TRBJ1-1; 11 nucleotides agree with TRBD1. The CDR3 spans 15 residues. Per the germline V gene, CDR1 is GTSNPN and CDR2 is SVGIG (reference sequence). V gave up 2 bases and J gave up 4 bases; unmatched junction bases: 6. This CDR3 is CAWSLTGTGGTEAFF. The CDR3 DNA sequence: TGTGCCTGGAGTTTGACCGGGACAGGGGGCACTGAAGCTTTCTTT.